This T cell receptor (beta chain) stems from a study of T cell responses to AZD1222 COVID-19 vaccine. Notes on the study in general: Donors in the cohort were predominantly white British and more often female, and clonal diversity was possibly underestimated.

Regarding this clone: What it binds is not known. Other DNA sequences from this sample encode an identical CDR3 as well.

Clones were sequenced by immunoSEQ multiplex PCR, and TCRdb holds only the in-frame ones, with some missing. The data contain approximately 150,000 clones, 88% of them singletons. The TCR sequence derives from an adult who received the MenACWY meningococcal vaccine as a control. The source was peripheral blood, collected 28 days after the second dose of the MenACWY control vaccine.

The CDR3 sequence is CATSGGYEQYF. In DNA, the CDR3 is TGTGCCACCAGTGGAGGCTACGAGCAGTACTTC. The chain combines TRBV24-1 with TRBJ2-7, with D unclear. The V end lost 5 bases, the J end lost 3 bases, and 4 bases lay between the germline ends. The CDR3 loop spans 11 amino acids. CDR1 and CDR2 (germline): KGHDR, SFDVKD.